This T cell receptor beta chain derives from a study of blood T cell repertoires in COVID-19. Study summary: The analysed material was cDNA or gDNA that came from T cells, B-cell-depleted T cells, or PBMCs.

Generated by immunoSEQ multiplex PCR, the TCRdb table keeps only in-frame clones and is missing some. The sample has about 190,000 clones, over 75% seen once; the top ten hold about 6.6%. The CDR3 length is 15 residues. CDR1 and CDR2 (germline): SNHLY, FYNNEI. V lost 7 bases and J lost 5, with 20 bases in between. This chain joins TRBV2 and TRBJ1-1; TRBD1 might be the D (6 bases). The sequence was obtained from a woman aged 40 to 50 who had recovered from COVID-19. The sequencing sample was made of peripheral blood. CDR3 loop: CASIWGLGGATEAFF. CDR3 bases: TGTGCCAGCATCTGGGGCCTGGGGGGGGCGACTGAAGCTTTCTTT.